The entry below gives a single T cell receptor (beta chain) sequence along with its context. Sequencing used immunoSEQ multiplex PCR; TCRdb keeps in-frame clones, though not all of them. The sample holds some 29,000 clones; roughly nine tenths are singletons and the top ten take roughly 15%. This specimen comes from a study of blood T cell repertoires in COVID-19. Study-wide background: Acute and convalescent COVID-19 samples came from the United States, Italy and Spain. T cells, B-cell-depleted T cells, or PBMCs provided the cDNA or gDNA that served as material.

V lost 3 bases to trimming and J lost 3 bases; unmatched junction nucleotides: 6. CDR3 length: 15 residues. Germline lookup yields CDR1 SNHLY and CDR2 FYNNEI. The chain uses TRBV2 and TRBJ2-7; the match to TRBD1 covers 9 bases. Sequencing used peripheral blood. This clonotype was sampled from a human donor in a cohort sampled during active COVID-19. As DNA, the CDR3 is TGTGCCAGCAGTGAGAAGACAGGGGGGTACTACGAGCAGTACTTC. Its protein product is CASSEKTGGYYEQYF.